This is a list of T cell receptor beta chains from one sample in a study of shared clonotypes between healthy human individuals. Sequencing was performed with immunoSEQ multiplex PCR; in TCRdb, only in-frame clones are kept and a portion is missing. Of 2 million to 2.5 million clones in the sample, roughly 92% were seen once. Sequencing was performed on naive CD4+ T cells from PBMCs. The receptors stem from a man aged 18-30 years in good health. Some clones in this sample may be carry-over from other donors' samples. Each CDR3 is given with its conserved first and last residue.

v_gene: TRBV6-1; j_gene: TRBJ2-4; CDR3aa: CASSKPPDRGNIQYF
v_gene: TRBV19; j_gene: TRBJ1-3; CDR3aa: CASSIQPWTGNTIYF
v_gene: TRBV15; j_gene: TRBJ1-1; CDR3aa: CATSRDLGQPTPQGEAFF
v_gene: TRBV5-1; j_gene: TRBJ1-2; CDR3aa: CASSLDGIYGYTF
v_gene: TRBV5-1; j_gene: TRBJ1-6; CDR3aa: CASSLAGFSPLHF
v_gene: TRBV7-9; j_gene: TRBJ2-1; CDR3aa: CASSLALGTSGRDEQFF
v_gene: TRBV14; j_gene: TRBJ1-1; CDR3aa: CASSPRGVDEAFF
v_gene: TRBV27; j_gene: TRBJ2-1; CDR3aa: CASSLPLAGGPPDEQFF
v_gene: TRBV2; j_gene: TRBJ2-2; CDR3aa: CASRRGGNTGELFF
v_gene: TRBV6-5; j_gene: TRBJ2-2; CDR3aa: CASRLGQGITGELFF
v_gene: TRBV19; j_gene: TRBJ1-2; CDR3aa: CASSRTRGLYGYTF
v_gene: TRBV20-1; j_gene: TRBJ2-7; CDR3aa: CSAQPNYEQYF
v_gene: TRBV4-3; j_gene: TRBJ2-3; CDR3aa: CASSQAPWGGADTQYF
v_gene: TRBV4-1; j_gene: TRBJ2-1; CDR3aa: CASSQEGTSGGSYNEQFF
v_gene: TRBV10-3; j_gene: TRBJ1-1; CDR3aa: CAISDRVGNTEAFF
v_gene: TRBV7-9; j_gene: TRBJ1-1; CDR3aa: CASSLARQKNTEAFF
v_gene: TRBV5-1; j_gene: TRBJ2-2; CDR3aa: CASSLVGTGELFF
v_gene: TRBV5-1; j_gene: TRBJ2-5; CDR3aa: CASSLLISQETQYF
v_gene: TRBV6-5; j_gene: TRBJ1-1; CDR3aa: CASRAGTVLAGAFF
v_gene: TRBV7-2; j_gene: TRBJ2-2; CDR3aa: CASSLQGPVGELFF
v_gene: TRBV19; j_gene: TRBJ2-3; CDR3aa: CASSPGTSGLTSTDTQYF
v_gene: TRBV27; j_gene: TRBJ1-2; CDR3aa: CASSYGGQGFYGYTF
v_gene: TRBV4-1; j_gene: TRBJ2-5; CDR3aa: CASSQGHLAGAQYF
v_gene: TRBV28; j_gene: TRBJ1-1; CDR3aa: CASSLKAWTQNYEAFF
v_gene: TRBV6-1; j_gene: TRBJ2-7; CDR3aa: CASSEAWTYEQYF
v_gene: TRBV5-1; j_gene: TRBJ2-7; CDR3aa: CASSGTLAGETEQYF
v_gene: TRBV9; j_gene: TRBJ2-2; CDR3aa: CASRETVNTGELFF
v_gene: TRBV5-6; j_gene: TRBJ2-7; CDR3aa: CASSLRFTRGGEQYF
v_gene: TRBV5-1; j_gene: TRBJ1-1; CDR3aa: CASSLGTPGGEAFF
v_gene: TRBV6-1; j_gene: TRBJ2-1; CDR3aa: CASRLGNEQFF
v_gene: TRBV5-1; j_gene: TRBJ2-2; CDR3aa: CASSLSQLYTGELFF
v_gene: TRBV30; j_gene: TRBJ1-2; CDR3aa: CASNGGRYGYTF
v_gene: TRBV5-6; j_gene: TRBJ1-2; CDR3aa: CASSGDRGFPYTF
v_gene: TRBV5-6; j_gene: TRBJ1-2; CDR3aa: CASRHRTGNYGYTF
v_gene: TRBV18; j_gene: TRBJ2-3; CDR3aa: CASSPDGTIGTDTQYF
v_gene: TRBV5-5; j_gene: TRBJ2-3; CDR3aa: CASSRVGTTDTQYF
v_gene: TRBV29-1; j_gene: TRBJ2-1; CDR3aa: CSVDYGLLSYNEQFF
v_gene: TRBV7-2; j_gene: TRBJ2-2; CDR3aa: CASSLGWGKTGELFF
v_gene: TRBV4-1; j_gene: TRBJ2-5; CDR3aa: CASSHRARQETQYF
v_gene: TRBV5-1; j_gene: TRBJ2-1; CDR3aa: CASSLAGLYYNEQFF
v_gene: TRBV15; j_gene: TRBJ1-3; CDR3aa: CATSRVQARRGNTIYF
v_gene: TRBV6-5; j_gene: TRBJ2-7; CDR3aa: CASSPRGGSYEQYF